The T cell receptor beta chain under discussion was sequenced for a study of blood T cell repertoires in COVID-19. Using immunoSEQ multiplex PCR, the repertoire was profiled, and TCRdb retains in-frame clones only, with some absent. This sample has under 250,000 clones, with around 83% found just once. In this sample, this clone turned up once. Sequenced material: peripheral blood. This TCR derives from a man in his forties or fifties with active or convalescent COVID-19.

The CDR3 spells CASSLAASQETQYF. The CDR3 DNA reads TGTGCCAGCAGCTTAGCTGCGTCCCAAGAGACCCAGTACTTC. The rearrangement uses TRBV7-2 and TRBJ2-5; no definite D call. CDR1 is SGHTA and CDR2 is FQGNSA in the germline V gene. The CDR3 has 14 amino acids. V shed 0 bases and J shed 1 base, with 6 bases lying between them.